This TCR beta chain stems from a study of shared clonotypes between healthy human individuals. Naive CD8 cells, CD45RO-negative and positively selected for CCR7, excluded terminally differentiated effector memory CD45RA+ cells. Donors comprised only Caucasian adults living in Nashville, Tennessee. The assay was immunoSEQ multiplex PCR, and TCRdb's table has in-frame clones only and misses some. The table lists approximately 720,000 clones, around 90% of them singletons. The sample comprised naive CD8+ T cells sorted from blood. The sequence came from a man younger than 40 in good health.

CDR3 in DNA: TGTGCCAGCAGTTACGGGAATACAGATACGCAGTATTTT. Amino acids: CASSYGNTDTQYF. This chain uses TRBV28 with TRBJ2-3; a possible D gene is TRBD2 (5 bases). Germline V gene lookup returns CDR1 MDHEN and CDR2 SYDVKM. The CDR3 has 13 amino acids. V lost 4 bases and J lost 3, with 8 bases in between.